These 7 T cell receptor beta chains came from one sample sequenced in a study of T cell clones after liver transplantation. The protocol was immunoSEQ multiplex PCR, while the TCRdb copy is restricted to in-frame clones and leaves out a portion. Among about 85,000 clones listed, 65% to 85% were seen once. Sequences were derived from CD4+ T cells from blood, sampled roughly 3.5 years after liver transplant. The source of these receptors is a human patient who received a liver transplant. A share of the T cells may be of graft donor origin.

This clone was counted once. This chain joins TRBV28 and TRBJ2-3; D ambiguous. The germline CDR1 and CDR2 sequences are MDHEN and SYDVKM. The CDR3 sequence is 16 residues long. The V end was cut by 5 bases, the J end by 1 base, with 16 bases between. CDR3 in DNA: TGTGCCAGCAGTCCCCCCCCTTTTACAGGCACAGATACGCAGTATTTT. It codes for CASSPPPFTGTDTQYF.

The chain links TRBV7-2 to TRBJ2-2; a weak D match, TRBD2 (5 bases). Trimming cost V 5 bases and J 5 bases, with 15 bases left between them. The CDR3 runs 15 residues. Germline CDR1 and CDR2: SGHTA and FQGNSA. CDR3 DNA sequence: TGTGCCAGCAGCCCCACCAGCCGAGGGACCGGGGAGCTGTTTTTT. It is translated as CASSPTSRGTGELFF.

CDR3 sequence: CASSASYSNQPQHF. DNA for the CDR3: TGTGCCAGCAGTGCCTCATATAGCAATCAGCCCCAGCATTTT. J is TRBJ1-5 and V is TRBV2; D gene uncertain. V lost 4 bases and J lost 0, with 7 bases in between. Germline loops: CDR1 SNHLY, CDR2 FYNNEI. CDR3 size: 14 residues.

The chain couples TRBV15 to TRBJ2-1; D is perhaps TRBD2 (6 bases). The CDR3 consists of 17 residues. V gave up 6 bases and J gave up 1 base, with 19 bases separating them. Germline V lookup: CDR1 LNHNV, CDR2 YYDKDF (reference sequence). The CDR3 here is CATRRILLAGSYNEQFF. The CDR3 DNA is TGTGCCACCAGGAGGATACTACTAGCCGGGTCCTACAATGAGCAGTTCTTC.

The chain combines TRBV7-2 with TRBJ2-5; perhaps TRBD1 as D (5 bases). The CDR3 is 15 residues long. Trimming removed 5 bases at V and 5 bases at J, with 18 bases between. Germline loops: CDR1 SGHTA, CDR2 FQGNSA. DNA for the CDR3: TGTGCCAGCAGCCACCAGACAGTAGCCAGGGAGACCCAGTACTTC. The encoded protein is CASSHQTVARETQYF.

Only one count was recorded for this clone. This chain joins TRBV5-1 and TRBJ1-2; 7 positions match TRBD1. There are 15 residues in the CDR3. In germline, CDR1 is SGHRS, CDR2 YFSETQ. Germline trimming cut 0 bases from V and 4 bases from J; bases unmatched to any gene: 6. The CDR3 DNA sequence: TGCGCCAGCAGCTTGGTTTCAGGGGGGAGCTATGGCTACACCTTC. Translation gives CASSLVSGGSYGYTF.

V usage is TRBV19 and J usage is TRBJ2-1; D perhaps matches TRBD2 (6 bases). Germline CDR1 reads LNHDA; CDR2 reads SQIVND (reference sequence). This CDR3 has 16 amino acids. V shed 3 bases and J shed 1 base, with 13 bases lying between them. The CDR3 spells CASSIGGLRSYNEQFF. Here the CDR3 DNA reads TGTGCCAGTAGTATTGGAGGGTTGAGATCCTACAATGAGCAGTTCTTC. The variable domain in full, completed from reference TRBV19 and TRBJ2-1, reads DGGITQSPKYLFRKEGQNVTLSCEQNLNHDAMYWYRQDPGQGLRLIYYSQIVNDFQKGDIAEGYSVSREKKESFPLTVTSAQKNPTAFYLCASSIGGLRSYNEQFFGPGTRLTVL.